The T cell receptor beta chain under discussion was sequenced for a study of blood T cell repertoires in COVID-19. The ends were cut back, 0 bases at V and 3 bases at J, with 11 bases in the middle. Germline V gives CDR1 MGHRA, CDR2 YSYEKL. The CDR3 is 15 amino acids. As handled by the study authors: Reference gene primer amplification gave estimated nucleated cell counts. Sequencing used immunoSEQ multiplex PCR; TCRdb keeps in-frame clones, though not all of them. V and J calls plus clone size are reproduced from that table; the DNA served to infer D and trimming. There are about 240,000 clones in the sample; around 86% occur only once, and approximately 7.6% lies in the top ten.

Specimen: peripheral blood. This TCR came from an elderly woman with COVID-19, enrolled during active disease. This chain uses TRBV4-1 with TRBJ1-2; D may be TRBD1 (6 bases). As DNA, the CDR3 is TGCGCCAGCAGCCAAGATGTCGACAGGTACTATGGCTACACCTTC. Its translation: CASSQDVDRYYGYTF.